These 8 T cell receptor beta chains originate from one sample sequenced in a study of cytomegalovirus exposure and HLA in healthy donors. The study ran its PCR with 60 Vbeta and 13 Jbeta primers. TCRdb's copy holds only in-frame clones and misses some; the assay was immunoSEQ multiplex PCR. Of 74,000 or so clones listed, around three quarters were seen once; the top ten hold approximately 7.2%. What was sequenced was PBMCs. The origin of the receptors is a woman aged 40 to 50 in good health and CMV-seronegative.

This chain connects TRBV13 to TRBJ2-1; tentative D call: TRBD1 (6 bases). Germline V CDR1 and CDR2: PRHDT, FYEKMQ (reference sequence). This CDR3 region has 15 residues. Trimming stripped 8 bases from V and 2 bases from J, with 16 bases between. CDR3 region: CASQLDKGAYNEQFF. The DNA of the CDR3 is TGTGCCAGCCAACTCGACAAGGGGGCCTACAATGAGCAGTTCTTC.

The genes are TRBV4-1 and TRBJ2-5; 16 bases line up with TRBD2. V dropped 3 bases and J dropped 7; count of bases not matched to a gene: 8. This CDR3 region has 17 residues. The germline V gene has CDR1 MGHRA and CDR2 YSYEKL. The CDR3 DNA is TGCGCCAGCAGCCAGGGACTAGCGGGAGGGGCGATGAGGACCCAGTACTTC. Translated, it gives CASSQGLAGGAMRTQYF.

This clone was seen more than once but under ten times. This chain's CDR3 is CASQRGNNEQFF. The CDR3 coding sequence is TGTGCTAGCCAGCGGGGGAACAATGAGCAGTTCTTC. The chain is built from TRBV2 and TRBJ2-1; 8 bases line up with TRBD2. The CDR3 covers 12 residues. Germline values: CDR1 SNHLY, CDR2 FYNNEI.

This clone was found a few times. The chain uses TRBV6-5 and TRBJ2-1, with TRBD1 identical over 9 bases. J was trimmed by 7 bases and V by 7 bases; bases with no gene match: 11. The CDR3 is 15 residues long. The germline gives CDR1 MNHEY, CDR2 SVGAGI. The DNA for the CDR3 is TGTGCCAGCAATCCGGGACAGGGAATTCGTAATGAGCAGTTCTTC. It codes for CASNPGQGIRNEQFF.

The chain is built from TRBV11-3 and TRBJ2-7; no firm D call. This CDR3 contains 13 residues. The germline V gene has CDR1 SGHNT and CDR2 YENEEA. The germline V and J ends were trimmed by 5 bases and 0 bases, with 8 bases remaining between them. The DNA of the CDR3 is TGTGCCAGCAGCCCCTCGGGCTCCTACGAGCAGTACTTC. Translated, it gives CASSPSGSYEQYF.

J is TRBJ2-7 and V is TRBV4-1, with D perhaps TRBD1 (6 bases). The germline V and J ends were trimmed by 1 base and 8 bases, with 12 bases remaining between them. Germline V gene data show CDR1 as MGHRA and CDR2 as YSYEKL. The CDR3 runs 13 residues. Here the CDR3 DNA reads TGCGCCAGCAGCCAAGTCAACAGGGAGAAGCAGTACTTC. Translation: CASSQVNREKQYF.

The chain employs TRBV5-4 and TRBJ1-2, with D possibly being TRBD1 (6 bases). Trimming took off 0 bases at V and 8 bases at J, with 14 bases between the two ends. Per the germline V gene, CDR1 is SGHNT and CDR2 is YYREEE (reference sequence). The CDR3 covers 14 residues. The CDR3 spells CASSLAGGARGYTF. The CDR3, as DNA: TGTGCCAGCAGCTTGGCCGGGGGGGCTCGGGGCTACACCTTC.

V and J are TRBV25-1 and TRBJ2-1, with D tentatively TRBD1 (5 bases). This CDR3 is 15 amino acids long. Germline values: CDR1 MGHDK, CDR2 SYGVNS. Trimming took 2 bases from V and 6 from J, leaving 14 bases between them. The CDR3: CASSEGRAPSNEQFF. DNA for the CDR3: TGTGCCAGCAGTGAAGGCAGGGCTCCCTCCAATGAGCAGTTCTTC.